These T cell receptor beta chains were read from a single sample in a study of T cell responses to AZD1222 COVID-19 vaccine. The data were produced by immunoSEQ multiplex PCR, yet TCRdb's version contains in-frame clones alone and is incomplete. In the table there are 150,000 or so clones, around 90% of which are singletons. Sequenced material: peripheral blood, taken 28 days after the second AZD1222 dose. Every receptor here comes from an adult who received the AZD1222 COVID-19 vaccine. Both conserved end residues are part of each CDR3. The D gene is left open where the match is weak. For some rows the clone size is stated as once, few or many, or as a class when expanded; others skip it.

j_call	clone_size	d_call	v_call	cdr3_aa	cdr3_nt
TRBJ1-1	NA	NA	TRBV4-2	CASSQGGRATEAFF	TGTGCCAGCAGCCAAGGAGGCCGGGCCACTGAAGCTTTCTTT
TRBJ1-1	NA	NA	TRBV12-3/TRBV12-4	CASGGSLNTEAFF	TGTGCCAGCGGGGGTTCCCTGAACACTGAAGCTTTCTTT
TRBJ1-5	NA	TRBD1	TRBV7-8	CASSSRQGPNQPQHF	TGTGCCAGCAGCTCAAGACAGGGTCCAAATCAGCCCCAGCATTTT
TRBJ1-2	NA	NA	TRBV27	CASSVKLGHGYTF	TGTGCCAGCAGTGTAAAATTGGGGCACGGCTACACCTTC
TRBJ1-1	NA	NA	TRBV3-1/TRBV3-2	CASSQEGGLDTLGAFF	TGTGCCAGCAGCCAAGAGGGGGGCTTGGACACTTTAGGAGCTTTCTTT
TRBJ1-1	NA	NA	TRBV7-3	CASSLQGSGTEAFF	TGTGCCAGCAGCTTGCAGGGGTCGGGCACTGAAGCTTTCTTT
TRBJ1-2	NA	NA	TRBV5-1	CASRLDGGYTF	TGCGCCAGCAGGCTGGACGGAGGCTACACCTTC
TRBJ1-1	NA	NA	TRBV7-9	CASRFVGTEAFF	TGTGCCAGCAGGTTCGTAGGTACTGAAGCTTTCTTT
TRBJ2-7	few	NA	TRBV18	CASSAEQGWYEQYF	TGTGCCAGCTCAGCGGAACAGGGCTGGTACGAGCAGTACTTC
TRBJ2-2	NA	NA	TRBV15	CATSRGDTTGELFF	TGTGCCACCAGCAGAGGGGACACCACCGGGGAGCTGTTTTTT
TRBJ1-1	NA	NA	TRBV2	CASEPRERAEAFF	TGTGCCAGCGAACCCCGGGAAAGGGCTGAAGCTTTCTTT
TRBJ1-1	NA	NA	TRBV28	CASSPIQQTNTEAFF	TGTGCCAGCAGTCCCATACAACAGACAAACACTGAAGCTTTCTTT
TRBJ2-3	NA	TRBD2	TRBV5-1	CASSLWGTSGSGDTQYF	TGCGCCAGCAGCTTGTGGGGGACTAGCGGGAGTGGAGATACGCAGTATTTT